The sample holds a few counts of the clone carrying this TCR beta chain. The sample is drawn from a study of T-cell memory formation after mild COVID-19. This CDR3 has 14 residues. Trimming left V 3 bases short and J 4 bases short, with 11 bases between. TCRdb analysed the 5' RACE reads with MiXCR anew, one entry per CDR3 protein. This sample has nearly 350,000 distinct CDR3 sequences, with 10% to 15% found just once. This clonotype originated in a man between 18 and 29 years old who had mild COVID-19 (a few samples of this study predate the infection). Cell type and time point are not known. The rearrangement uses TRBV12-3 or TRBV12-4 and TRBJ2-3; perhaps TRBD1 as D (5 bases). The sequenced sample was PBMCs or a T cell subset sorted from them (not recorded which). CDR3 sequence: CASSFQGKSDTQYF. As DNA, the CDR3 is TGTGCCAGCAGTTTCCAGGGAAAATCAGATACGCAGTATTTT.